The T cell receptor (beta chain) described here comes from a study of identical twins. Study-level points and caveats: Models underestimated TCR alpha sharing (out-of-frame) in monozygotic twins.

As regards this clonotype: What it recognizes is unknown.

Germline values: CDR1 SGHDN, CDR2 FVKESK. Between the trimmed V and J ends, which lost 5 bases and 3 bases, there was a span of 20 bases. The CDR3 is made up of 16 amino acids. TCRdb itself ran the 5' RACE reads through MiXCR, one entry per CDR3 protein. Counted here are some 760,000 distinct CDR3 sequences, 15% to 20% occurring once; the ten biggest clones make up around 13%. A further study also used this sample, focusing on T cells expressing NK-cell markers. From that second work: Dominant NKG2C+ clonotype frequencies of 1.0-7.0% of CD8+ T cells were measured in about 6 donors.

This clonotype originated in a young woman in good health. The genes are TRBV14 and TRBJ2-7, with D perhaps being TRBD1 or TRBD2 (5 bases each). Sequencing input: PBMCs. CDR3 sequence: CASSSLATGPYYEQYF. As DNA, the CDR3 is TGTGCCAGCAGCTCGTTGGCCACGGGACCATACTACGAGCAGTACTTC.